This T cell receptor (beta chain) stems from a study of monozygotic twins with inflammatory bowel disease. UMIs were attached via template switching, each with a 6-nucleotide sample barcode. TCRdb reprocessed the 5' RACE reads; each CDR3 protein has one entry and no DNA is given. The sample spans about 160,000 distinct CDR3 sequences; the ten largest clones claim 7.4%. The sample comprised blood. This sequence was found in a human donor with ulcerative colitis or Crohn's disease, or a healthy co-twin of an affected twin (not recorded which).

The CDR3 is CVTSALPGLAGGLGQYF. This chain joins TRBV24-1 and TRBJ2-7; lacking DNA, the TRBD2 call made by TCRdb goes unchecked. Germline CDR1 reads KGHDR; CDR2 reads SFDVKD. CDR3 length: 17 amino acids.